The clone carrying this TCR beta chain was observed a handful of times. As CD8+CD4-CCR7+CD45RA+ cells, naive CD8 T cells were sorted. These data are taken from a study of molecular identifiers for immune sequencing clone quantification. Study at large: Four of five RNA aliquots from roughly 21,000 or 96,000 naive CD8 T cells were sequenced.

Germline values: CDR1 MDHEN, CDR2 SYDVKM. CDR3 length: 13 amino acids. Trimming cost V 6 bases and J 3 bases; bases outside gene matches: 3. From the PCR reads, TCRdb called clonotypes with MiXCR, one entry per CDR3 protein. The sample records about 320,000 distinct CDR3 sequences, roughly 23% being singletons. The sequence derives from a human donor in good health. Some libraries in this study had Jurkat cell RNA spiked in. The chain has TRBV28 and TRBJ2-7; 9 nucleotides match TRBD2. Source material: naive CD8+ T cells from blood, with Jurkat cell RNA spiked in. Indicated subset: FACS-sorted CD8+CD4-CCR7+CD45RA+ naive T cells. The CDR3 DNA reads as TGTGCCAGCAGGCTAGCGGGGAGCTACGAGCAGTACTTC. It yields the protein CASRLAGSYEQYF.